What follows describes a single TCR beta chain. Antigen specificity is unknown. TCRdb's table, derived via immunoSEQ multiplex PCR, lists solely in-frame clones and lacks some. The data show about 2 million clones, about 94% seen once. The data derive from a study of shared clonotypes between healthy human individuals. Broader study findings: A few donors shared around 5% of their naive CD4 clonotypes. Large depth notwithstanding, sorted-subset sequencing proved incomplete by rarefaction.

V lost 5 bases, J lost 5 bases, and 7 bases stayed unmatched. This CDR3 has 15 amino acids. The germline V gene has CDR1 SGHTA and CDR2 FQGNSA. Naive CD8 cells, CD45RO-negative and positively selected for CCR7, excluded terminally differentiated effector memory CD45RA+ cells. V gene TRBV7-2 combines with J gene TRBJ2-5, with 11 bases identical to TRBD2. Material for sequencing was naive CD8+ T cells sorted from blood. The TCR sequence derives from a man aged 18-30 years in good health. The CDR3 loop reads CASSNVAGGWETQYF. The CDR3 DNA is TGTGCCAGCAGCAACGTAGCGGGAGGGTGGGAGACCCAGTACTTC.